This T cell receptor (beta chain) is from a study of shared clonotypes between healthy human individuals. None of the donors, who were healthy HIV-negative adults, had recently had acute infections or vaccinations. In the authors' methods: ImmunoSEQ output held junction-only sequences without quality scores, so filtering differed. Here immunoSEQ multiplex PCR was the method, and the copy in TCRdb shows in-frame clones only, minus some. The DNA gave D and trimming, while V, J and clone size come from that table. The table lists almost 750,000 clones, over 55% of them singletons. V gave up 4 bases and J gave up 1 base, with 16 bases separating them. This CDR3 region has 16 residues. The germline V gene has CDR1 SGHTA and CDR2 FQGNSA.

Sequencing input: memory CD4+ T cells sorted from blood. The subset: CD45RA-negative fraction. This receptor was taken from a woman in her thirties in good health. The V and J genes are TRBV7-2 and TRBJ1-1, with D possibly being TRBD1 (6 bases). CDR3 protein: CASSSRTGSPNTEAFF. CDR3 bases: TGTGCCAGCAGCTCAAGAACAGGGTCCCCGAACACTGAAGCTTTCTTT.